This T cell receptor (beta chain) was obtained from a study of shared clonotypes between healthy human individuals. Study as a whole: Researchers assigned three CD4 naive, three CD4 memory, two CD8 naive and one CD8 memory plate to each donor.

In germline, CDR1 is GTSNPN, CDR2 SVGIG (reference sequence). V was shortened by 8 bases and J by 3 bases, with 20 bases between the two germline ends. The CDR3 is 15 residues long. Study-level points and caveats: Some naive CD4 clonotypes, roughly 5%, turned up in common across four donors.

Original data processing: Junction-only immunoSEQ sequences carried no quality scores, so filtering differed. Produced via immunoSEQ multiplex PCR; TCRdb's table is partial and in-frame only. V and J calls and clone size follow that table, whereas D and trimming were derived from the DNA. The sample carries more than 2 million clones, about 95% recorded once. The naive CD8 fraction comprised CD45RO-negative cells positively selected for CCR7 and excluded terminally differentiated effector memory CD45RA+ cells. The donors, all of them Caucasian adults, lived in Nashville, Tennessee. This clone was detected once. Its antigen is not identified.

The chain is built from TRBV30 and TRBJ2-1; TRBD1 or TRBD2 may be the D gene (5 bases each). The sequenced material came from naive CD8+ T cells sorted from blood. This TCR derives from a man aged 18 to 30 in good health. CDR3 nucleotide sequence: TGTGCCGGAAGAGCCGGGACCATATTCTACAATGAGCAGTTCTTC. Its protein product is CAGRAGTIFYNEQFF. The full variable domain, rest sourced from reference TRBV30 and TRBJ2-1, is SQTIHQWPATLVQPVGSPLSLECTVEGTSNPNLYWYRQAAGRGLQLLFYSVGIGQISSEVPQNLSASRPQDRQFILSSKKLLLSDSGFYLCAGRAGTIFYNEQFFGPGTRLTVL.